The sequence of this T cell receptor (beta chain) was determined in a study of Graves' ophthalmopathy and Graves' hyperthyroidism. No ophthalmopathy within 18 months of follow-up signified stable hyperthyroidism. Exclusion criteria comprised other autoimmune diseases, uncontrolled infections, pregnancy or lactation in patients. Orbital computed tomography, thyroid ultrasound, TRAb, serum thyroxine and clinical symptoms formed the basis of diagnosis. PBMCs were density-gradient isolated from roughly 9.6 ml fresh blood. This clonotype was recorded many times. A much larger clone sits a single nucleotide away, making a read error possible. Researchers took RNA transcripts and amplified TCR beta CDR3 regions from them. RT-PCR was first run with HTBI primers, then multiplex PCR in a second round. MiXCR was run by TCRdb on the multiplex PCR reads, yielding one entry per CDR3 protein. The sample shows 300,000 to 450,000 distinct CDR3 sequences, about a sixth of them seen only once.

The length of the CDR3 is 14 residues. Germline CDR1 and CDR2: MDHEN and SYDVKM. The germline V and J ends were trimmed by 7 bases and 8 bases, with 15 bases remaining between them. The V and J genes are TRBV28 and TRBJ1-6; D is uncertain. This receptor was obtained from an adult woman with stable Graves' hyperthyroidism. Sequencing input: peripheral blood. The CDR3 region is CASIGLNYDSPLHF. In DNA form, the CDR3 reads TGTGCCAGCATCGGACTCAATTATGATTCACCCCTCCACTTT.